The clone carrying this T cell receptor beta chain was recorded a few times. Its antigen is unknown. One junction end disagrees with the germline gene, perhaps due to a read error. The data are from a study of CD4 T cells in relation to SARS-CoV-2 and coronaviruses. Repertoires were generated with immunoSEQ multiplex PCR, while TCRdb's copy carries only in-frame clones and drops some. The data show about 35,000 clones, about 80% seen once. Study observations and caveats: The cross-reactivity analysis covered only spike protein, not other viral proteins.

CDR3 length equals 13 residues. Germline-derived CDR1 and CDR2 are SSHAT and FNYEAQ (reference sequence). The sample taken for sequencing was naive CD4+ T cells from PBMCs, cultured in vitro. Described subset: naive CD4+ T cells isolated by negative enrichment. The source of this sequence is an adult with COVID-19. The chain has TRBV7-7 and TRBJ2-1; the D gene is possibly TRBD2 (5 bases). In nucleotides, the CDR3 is TGTGCTAGCAGCCCCCCCGGGATCGATGAGCAGTTCTTC. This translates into CASSPPGIDEQFF.